One sample yielded the 26 T cell receptor beta chains listed below, sequenced in a study of control samples from healthy donors and cancer patients. The data were produced by immunoSEQ multiplex PCR, yet TCRdb's version contains in-frame clones alone and is incomplete. The sample lists 45,000 to 60,000 clones; roughly 94% were seen once. Specimen: blood. Receptors were obtained from a man aged 30 to 39 in good health.

On this clone itself: Other DNA sequences within the sample encode an identical CDR3. This chain connects TRBV7-9 to TRBJ1-1; weak D call: TRBD1 (5 bases). Germline CDR1 SEHNR, CDR2 FQNEAQ (reference sequence). V was cut by 2 bases and J by 9 bases, with 13 bases left in between. CDR3 length: 13 residues. This CDR3 reads CASSLQGAGQAFF. CDR3 bases: TGTGCCAGCAGCTTACAGGGTGCAGGACAAGCTTTCTTT.

The chain recombines TRBV9 with TRBJ2-5; 8 bases align to TRBD1. Germline V CDR1 and CDR2: SGDLS, YYNGEE. The CDR3 is 17 residues long. With 0 bases clipped from V and 5 bases from J, the junction kept 12 bases outside the gene matches. Here the CDR3 reads CASSVGGSQGAVETQYF. The CDR3 coding sequence is TGTGCCAGCAGCGTAGGAGGTTCGCAGGGGGCTGTGGAGACCCAGTACTTC. Full variable domain (remainder filled in from reference TRBV9 and TRBJ2-5): DSGVTQTPKHLITATGQRVTLRCSPRSGDLSVYWYQQSLDQGLQFLIQYYNGEERAKGNILERFSAQQFPDLHSELNLSSLELGDSALYFCASSVGGSQGAVETQYFGPGTRLLVL.

The rearrangement links TRBV29-1 to TRBJ2-7; 7 bases fit TRBD2. After removal of 3 bases from V and 6 bases from J, the junction contained 8 bases not matched to a gene. CDR3 size: 13 residues. Germline CDR1 SQVTM, CDR2 ANQGSEA. CDR3 sequence reads: CSVEGGSVAEQYF. Written as DNA, the CDR3 is TGCAGCGTTGAGGGAGGGAGTGTCGCCGAGCAGTACTTC.

The chain links TRBV2 to TRBJ2-5; TRBD2 aligns across 7 bases. The CDR3 is made up of 15 amino acids. In germline, CDR1 is SNHLY, CDR2 FYNNEI. V was pared by 10 bases and J by 2 bases, with 13 bases of the junction left unmatched. As DNA, the CDR3 is TGTGCCACTCAGGACTCCTCGGGACTACAAGAGACCCAGTACTTC. Translated, it gives CATQDSSGLQETQYF.

This sequence joins TRBV12-3 or TRBV12-4 and TRBJ2-7; a weak D match, TRBD2 (6 bases). This CDR3 comprises 12 residues. The CDR3 DNA reads as TGTGCCAGCAGTGCGCGACGTGGGACTGCAACCGTC. As protein: CASSARRGTATV.

The CDR3 bases are TGTGCCAGCAGCTCAAGCCCAGGGGACACTGAAGCTTTCTTT. Translating gives CASSSSPGDTEAFF. This chain joins TRBV7-3 and TRBJ1-1, with TRBD1 as a possible D gene (6 bases). Germline V gives CDR1 SGHTA, CDR2 FQGTGA. The CDR3 is 14 residues long. Trimming shortened V by 4 bases and J by 3 bases, and 12 bases separated the two germline ends.

The chain combines TRBV2 with TRBJ1-5, with D hard to call. CDR3 length equals 15 residues. Trimming took 0 bases from V and 5 from J, leaving 11 bases between them. CDR1 and CDR2 (germline): SNHLY, FYNNEI. CDR3 in amino acids: CASSEAPGGYQPQHF. DNA for the CDR3: TGTGCCAGCAGTGAAGCGCCAGGAGGATATCAGCCCCAGCATTTT. The variable domain in full, completed from reference TRBV2 and TRBJ1-5, reads EPEVTQTPSHQVTQMGQEVILRCVPISNHLYFYWYRQILGQKVEFLVSFYNNEISEKSEIFDDQFSVERPDGSNFTLKIRSTKLEDSAMYFCASSEAPGGYQPQHFGDGTRLSIL.

This clone has just one count. The chain uses TRBV19 and TRBJ1-1; D gene uncertain. CDR3 length: 15 amino acids. The ends were cut back, 0 bases at V and 10 bases at J, with 18 bases in the middle. Germline lookup yields CDR1 LNHDA and CDR2 SQIVND (reference sequence). CDR3 sequence reads: CASSIDLWVFRTAFF. CDR3 DNA sequence: TGTGCCAGTAGTATAGATCTTTGGGTGTTTCGGACAGCTTTCTTT.

The chain recombines TRBV6-5 with TRBJ1-2, with D possibly matching TRBD1 (5 bases). V gave up 3 bases and J gave up 4 bases, with 18 bases separating them. The CDR3 is 16 residues long. CDR1 MNHEY and CDR2 SVGAGI come from the germline V gene. CDR3 bases: TGTGCCAGCAGTTATCTGAGGGCCTCGGGGGGCTATGGCTACACCTTC. It is translated as CASSYLRASGGYGYTF.

The chain uses TRBV19 and TRBJ2-2; D is perhaps TRBD1 (6 bases). The CDR3 is 16 residues long. The germline CDR1 and CDR2 sequences are LNHDA and SQIVND (reference sequence). Trimming shortened V by 7 bases and J by 0 bases, and 15 bases separated the two germline ends. The CDR3 sequence: CASMGAGAPNTGELFF. In DNA, the CDR3 is TGTGCCAGTATGGGCGCAGGGGCCCCGAACACCGGGGAGCTGTTTTTT. Filled out from reference TRBV19 and TRBJ2-2, the complete variable domain reads DGGITQSPKYLFRKEGQNVTLSCEQNLNHDAMYWYRQDPGQGLRLIYYSQIVNDFQKGDIAEGYSVSREKKESFPLTVTSAQKNPTAFYLCASMGAGAPNTGELFFGEGSRLTVL.

This clone is a singleton in its sample. The chain links TRBV11-2 to TRBJ2-7; D gene uncertain. Between the trimmed V and J ends, which lost 5 bases and 6 bases, there was a span of 8 bases. Germline CDR1 is SGHAT and CDR2 is FQNNGV. The CDR3 extends over 11 amino acids. CDR3 nucleotide sequence: TGTGCCAGCAGCCTTAGTTCCGAGCAGTACTTC. It is translated as CASSLSSEQYF.

This sequence joins TRBV18 and TRBJ1-1; 8 nucleotides match TRBD1. The CDR3 length is 13 residues. Germline-derived CDR1 and CDR2 are KGHSH and LQKENI. J lost 5 bases, V lost 8 bases, and 7 bases had no gene match. DNA for the CDR3: TGTGCCAGCGCTACAGGGGGTACGACTGAAGCTTTCTTT. Protein: CASATGGTTEAFF.

This chain uses TRBV14 with TRBJ1-5; TRBD1 matches 7 bases. After removal of 5 bases from V and 6 bases from J, the junction contained 7 bases not matched to a gene. Per the germline V gene, CDR1 is SGHDN and CDR2 is FVKESK. This CDR3 has 14 amino acids. The CDR3 reads CASSYTGDGQPQHF. In DNA form, the CDR3 reads TGTGCCAGCAGCTATACAGGGGACGGTCAGCCCCAGCATTTT.

J is TRBJ1-6 and V is TRBV27, with D possibly being TRBD1 (5 bases). The CDR3 is made up of 15 amino acids. The V gene's germline CDR1 is MNHEY and CDR2 SMNVEV (reference sequence). The V gene lost 5 bases and the J gene lost 7 bases, with 15 bases spanning the gap. CDR3 in DNA: TGTGCCAGCAGTCTTTTTCGGGGGAGGAATTCACCCCTCCACTTT. Its translation is CASSLFRGRNSPLHF.

This clone was detected once. V gene TRBV30 combines with J gene TRBJ1-2; D not certain. This CDR3 spans 14 amino acids. Germline CDR1 is GTSNPN and CDR2 is SVGIG (reference sequence). V dropped 3 bases and J dropped 3 bases, with 14 bases sitting between them. CDR3 in amino acids: CAWRGFQRDYGYTF. As DNA, the CDR3 is TGTGCCTGGAGAGGCTTCCAGAGGGACTATGGCTACACCTTC.

The chain is built from TRBV6-6 and TRBJ1-6; TRBD1 is a possible D gene (6 bases). The CDR3 loop spans 14 amino acids. Trimming shortened V by 5 bases and J by 5 bases, and 10 bases separated the two germline ends. Germline V gene lookup returns CDR1 MNHNY and CDR2 SVGAGI (reference sequence). The CDR3, as DNA: TGTGCCAGCAGTCTAGGGGGGAATAATTCACCCCTCCACTTT. Translated: CASSLGGNNSPLHF.

The gene calls are TRBV6-5 and TRBJ2-7, with D possibly TRBD1 on 6 matching bases. Trimming left V 6 bases short and J 3 bases short, with 6 bases between. The CDR3 is 11 residues long. The germline CDR1 and CDR2 sequences are MNHEY and SVGAGI. The CDR3 reads CASRDSYEQYF. The CDR3 nucleotides read TGTGCCAGCAGGGACAGCTACGAGCAGTACTTC.

The chain has TRBV6-5 and TRBJ2-7, with 7 bases aligning to TRBD2. V trimming: 5 bases; J trimming: 6 bases; junction bases outside the gene matches: 7. The CDR3 runs to 13 residues. CDR1 MNHEY and CDR2 SVGAGI come from the germline V gene. The CDR3 reads CASSQLARSEQYF. CDR3 bases: TGTGCCAGCAGTCAACTAGCGAGGAGCGAGCAGTACTTC.

The sample holds one count of this clone. The rearrangement joins TRBV7-3 to TRBJ2-1; D is uncertain. The V gene lost 4 bases and the J gene lost 8 bases, with 12 bases spanning the gap. The V gene's germline CDR1 is SGHTA and CDR2 FQGTGA. CDR3 length equals 13 residues. CDR3 in amino acids: CASSSIPRDEQFF. The CDR3 DNA reads as TGTGCCAGCAGCTCGATTCCGAGAGATGAGCAGTTCTTC. Full variable domain (missing parts from reference TRBV7-3 and TRBJ2-1): GAGVSQTPSNKVTEKGKYVELRCDPISGHTALYWYRQSLGQGPEFLIYFQGTGAADDSGLPNDRFFAVRPEGSVSTLKIQRTERGDSAVYLCASSSIPRDEQFFGPGTRLTVL.

The CDR3 nucleotides read TGTGCCAGCTCACAGGGCTTTGACTATGGCTACACCTTC. It translates to CASSQGFDYGYTF. This rearrangement joins TRBV18 to TRBJ1-2; no clear D gene. Germline V gives CDR1 KGHSH, CDR2 LQKENI. Trimming stripped 4 bases from V and 3 bases from J, with 9 bases between. The CDR3 length is 13 residues. The full variable domain, with the rest looked up from reference TRBV18 and TRBJ1-2, is NAGVMQNPRHLVRRRGQEARLRCSPMKGHSHVYWYRQLPEEGLKFMVYLQKENIIDESGMPKERFSAEFPKEGPSILRIQQVVRGDSAAYFCASSQGFDYGYTFGSGTRLTVV.

Here the CDR3 reads CASIPGRTGSGGYTF. The CDR3 DNA reads as TGTGCCAGCATTCCAGGCAGGACAGGGTCTGGTGGCTACACCTTC. The genes are TRBV6-6 and TRBJ1-2, with 8 bases aligning to TRBD1. In germline, CDR1 is MNHNY, CDR2 SVGAGI (reference sequence). This CDR3 is built from 15 residues. V shed 7 bases and J 7 bases; nucleotides not matched to a gene: 14.

This chain uses TRBV18 with TRBJ2-5, with D unresolved. Germline V gene lookup returns CDR1 KGHSH and CDR2 LQKENI. Between the trimmed V and J ends, which lost 0 bases and 4 bases, there was a span of 6 bases. The CDR3 totals 13 residues. CDR3 amino acids: CASSPPWRETQYF. The CDR3 nucleotides are TGTGCCAGCTCACCACCCTGGAGAGAGACCCAGTACTTC.

This chain links TRBV19 with TRBJ1-1; 7 nucleotides line up with TRBD1. V trimming: 2 bases; J trimming: 0 bases; junction bases outside the gene matches: 6. Per germline, CDR1 LNHDA and CDR2 SQIVND (reference sequence). This CDR3 is built from 16 residues. The CDR3 sequence is CASSILGTAMNTEAFF. In DNA, the CDR3 is TGTGCCAGTAGTATACTCGGGACAGCCATGAACACTGAAGCTTTCTTT.

This clone appeared a single time. The chain has TRBV18 and TRBJ1-1; unclear D gene. Germline-derived CDR1 and CDR2 are KGHSH and LQKENI. V lost 3 bases and J 5 bases, leaving 10 bases between the germline ends. The CDR3 extends over 13 amino acids. The CDR3 protein is CASSPKEVTEAFF. CDR3 bases: TGTGCCAGCTCACCCAAGGAGGTGACTGAAGCTTTCTTT.

The V gene is TRBV19, the J gene TRBJ1-4, with D unresolved. Germline V CDR1 and CDR2: LNHDA, SQIVND (reference sequence). The V and J ends lost 3 bases and 5 bases respectively, with 10 bases between them. This CDR3 contains 14 residues. The CDR3 bases are TGTGCCAGTAGTATCCAGAGTCAGAATGAAAAACTGTTTTTT. Translation gives CASSIQSQNEKLFF.

The chain combines TRBV28 with TRBJ1-1; a possible D gene is TRBD1 (5 bases). The CDR3 extends over 12 amino acids. The ends were cut back, 3 bases at V and 5 bases at J, with 7 bases in the middle. Germline assignment: CDR1 MDHEN and CDR2 SYDVKM. The CDR3 reads CASSFRETEAFF. In DNA form, the CDR3 reads TGTGCCAGCAGTTTCAGGGAAACTGAAGCTTTCTTT.